The clone carrying this TCR beta chain has just a few counts. RNA was extracted with the RNeasy kit, and a quantity of about 0.45 to 1 ug was reverse transcribed using random hexamers. Amplification of TCR beta CDR3 across 54 Vbeta and 13 Jbeta was performed with immunoSEQ multiplex PCR. MiXCR, run by TCRdb on the immunoSEQ multiplex PCR reads, gives a single entry per CDR3 protein. The sample lists a few hundred thousand distinct CDR3 sequences; around 93% were seen once. CDR1 SGDLS and CDR2 YYNGEE come from the germline V gene. The CDR3 extends over 13 amino acids. V was shortened by 2 bases and J by 1 base, with 6 bases between the two germline ends. This specimen comes from a study of CD8 T cells in Susac syndrome. In blood CD8+ and CD4+ T cells, TCR beta underwent sequencing. The multiple sclerosis controls were treatment-naive patients with relapsing-remitting disease that was stable or active.

The source material was CD4+ T cells from PBMCs. This TCR derives from a human donor with multiple sclerosis. V and J are TRBV9 and TRBJ1-2; no definite D call. The CDR3 bases are TGTGCCAGCAGCGTGTCGGGTAACTATGGCTACACCTTC. It specifies CASSVSGNYGYTF.